Listed below are T cell receptor beta chains from one sample, sequenced in a study of blood T cell repertoires in COVID-19. Assay used: immunoSEQ multiplex PCR; TCRdb lists only in-frame clones, some missing. The data contain about 150,000 clones, 80% to 85% of them seen just once; the ten biggest clones take up approximately 5.7%. What was sequenced was PBMCs or T cells enriched from blood (not recorded which). These receptors were obtained from a woman between 45 and 65 years old who had been exposed to COVID-19. The CDR3 runs from the conserved cysteine through the conserved F or W. D genes are given only for firm matches. Only some rows state a clone size, as once, few, many or a class for expanded clones.

abundance	d_gene	v_gene	j_gene	CDR3aa	CDR3nt
.	TRBD1	TRBV6-1	TRBJ1-5	CASSVGQGAGGGNQPQHF	TGTGCCAGCAGTGTGGGACAGGGGGCGGGCGGGGGCAATCAGCCCCAGCATTTT
.	.	TRBV6-5	TRBJ1-1	CASGRSLGGNTEAFF	TGTGCCAGCGGGCGCTCTCTGGGGGGGAACACTGAAGCTTTCTTT
once	.	TRBV4-3	TRBJ1-6	CASVARGGTGSSPLHF	TGCGCCAGCGTAGCCCGGGGAGGGACCGGCAGCTCCCCCCTCCACTTT
.	.	TRBV5-1	TRBJ2-1	CASSSETASSYNEQFF	TGCGCCAGCAGCTCAGAGACAGCTAGCTCCTACAATGAGCAGTTCTTC
.	.	TRBV7-9	TRBJ2-7	CASSLGGGAYEQYF	TGTGCCAGCAGCTTAGGGGGTGGGGCATACGAGCAGTACTTC
.	.	TRBV4-3	TRBJ1-3	CASSLSGGPGNTIYF	TGCGCCAGCAGCCTCAGCGGAGGGCCCGGAAACACCATATATTTT
few	TRBD1	TRBV7-2	TRBJ2-7	CASRTRGQGAHEQYF	TGTGCCAGCAGGACTCGTGGGCAGGGGGCCCACGAGCAGTACTTC
.	TRBD1	TRBV6-5	TRBJ1-5	CASRTGTGAYQPQHF	TGTGCCAGCAGAACCGGGACAGGGGCGTATCAGCCCCAGCATTTT
.	.	TRBV3-1/TRBV3-2	TRBJ2-1	CASSQEIGRLTYNEQFF	TGTGCCAGCAGCCAAGAAATCGGCAGGTTAACCTACAATGAGCAGTTCTTC
.	.	TRBV5-4	TRBJ2-5	CASSLVGYRETQYF	TGTGCCAGCAGCTTGGTGGGGTACAGGGAGACCCAGTACTTC
.	.	TRBV6-5	TRBJ2-1	CASRAGNEQFF	TGTGCCAGCAGAGCAGGGAATGAGCAGTTCTTC
.	TRBD2	TRBV6-4	TRBJ2-1	CASSHSGGGLNEQFF	TGTGCCAGCAGCCATAGCGGGGGGGGCCTAAATGAGCAGTTCTTC
few	.	TRBV7-2	TRBJ2-7	CASSLGPGQLYEQYF	TGTGCCAGCAGCTTAGGCCCAGGACAGCTCTACGAGCAGTACTTC
once	.	TRBV4-2	TRBJ1-5	CASSQDLNQPQHF	TGTGCCAGCAGCCAAGATTTAAATCAGCCCCAGCATTTT
.	TRBD1	TRBV7-6	TRBJ2-7	CASSAARRTGAYEQYF	TGTGCCAGCAGCGCGGCGCGACGGACAGGGGCCTACGAGCAGTACTTC
.	.	TRBV3-1/TRBV3-2	TRBJ1-5	CASSHGQTNQPQHF	TGTGCCAGCAGCCACGGACAGACTAATCAGCCCCAGCATTTT
.	TRBD2	TRBV27	TRBJ2-1	CASRGLAPYNEQFF	TGTGCCAGCAGGGGACTAGCCCCCTACAATGAGCAGTTCTTC
.	TRBD1	TRBV27	TRBJ2-4	CASSGTGGDIQYF	TGTGCCAGCTCCGGGACAGGGGGGGACATTCAGTACTTC
.	.	TRBV3-1/TRBV3-2	TRBJ2-7	CASSQGTVTYEQYF	TGTGCCAGCAGCCAAGGGACTGTAACCTACGAGCAGTACTTC
.	TRBD1	TRBV9	TRBJ1-4	CASSVDRGHGSEKLFF	TGTGCCAGCAGCGTAGACAGGGGGCATGGGAGTGAAAAACTGTTTTTT
few	.	TRBV5-1	TRBJ1-6	CASSLGGQNNSPLHF	TGCGCCAGCAGCTTGGGGGGACAAAATAATTCACCCCTCCACTTT
.	.	TRBV2	TRBJ1-1	CAVPVGGTEAFF	TGTGCCGTACCGGTCGGGGGGACTGAAGCTTTCTTT
many	TRBD1	TRBV28	TRBJ1-1	CASTPGQHTEAFF	TGTGCCAGCACCCCGGGACAGCACACTGAAGCTTTCTTT